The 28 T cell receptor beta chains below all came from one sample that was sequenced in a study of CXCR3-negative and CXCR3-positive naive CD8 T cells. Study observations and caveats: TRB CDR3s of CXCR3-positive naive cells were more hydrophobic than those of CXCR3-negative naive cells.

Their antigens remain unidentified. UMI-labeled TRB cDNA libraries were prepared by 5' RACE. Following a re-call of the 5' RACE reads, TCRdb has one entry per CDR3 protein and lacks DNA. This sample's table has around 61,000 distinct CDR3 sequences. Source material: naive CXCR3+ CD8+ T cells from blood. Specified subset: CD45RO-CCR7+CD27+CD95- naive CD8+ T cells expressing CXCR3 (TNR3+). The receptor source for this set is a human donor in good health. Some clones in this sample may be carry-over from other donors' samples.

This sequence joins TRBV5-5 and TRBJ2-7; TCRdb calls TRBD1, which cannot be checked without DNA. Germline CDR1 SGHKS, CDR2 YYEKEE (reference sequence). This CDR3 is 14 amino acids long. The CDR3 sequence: CASSTGQGFYEQYF.

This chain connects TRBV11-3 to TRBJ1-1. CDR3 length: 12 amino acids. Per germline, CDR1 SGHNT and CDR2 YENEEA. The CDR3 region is CASSLRSPEAFF.

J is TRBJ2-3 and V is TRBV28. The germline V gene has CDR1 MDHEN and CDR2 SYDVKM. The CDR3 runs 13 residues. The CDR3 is CASSFSAEDTQYF.

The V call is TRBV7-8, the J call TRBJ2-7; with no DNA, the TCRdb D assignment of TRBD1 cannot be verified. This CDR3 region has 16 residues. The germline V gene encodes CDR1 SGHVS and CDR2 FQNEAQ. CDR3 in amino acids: CASSLALTGGKHEQYF. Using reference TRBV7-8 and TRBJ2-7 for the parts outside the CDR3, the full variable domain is GAGVSQSPRYKVAKRGQDVALRCDPISGHVSLFWYQQALGQGPEFLTYFQNEAQLDKSGLPSDRFFAERPEGSVSTLKIQRTQQEDSAVYLCASSLALTGGKHEQYFGPGTRLTVT.

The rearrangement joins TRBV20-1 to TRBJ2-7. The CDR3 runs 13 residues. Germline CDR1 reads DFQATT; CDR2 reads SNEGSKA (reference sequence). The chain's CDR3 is CSAPDNTSYEQYF.

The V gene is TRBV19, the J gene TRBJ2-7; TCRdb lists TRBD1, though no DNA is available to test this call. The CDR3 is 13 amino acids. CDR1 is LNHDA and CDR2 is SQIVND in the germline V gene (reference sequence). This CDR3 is CASSPATAYEQYF.

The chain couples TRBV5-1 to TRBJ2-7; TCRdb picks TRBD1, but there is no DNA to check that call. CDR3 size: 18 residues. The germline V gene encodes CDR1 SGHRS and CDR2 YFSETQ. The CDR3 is CASSYLGTGTSLFHEQYF.

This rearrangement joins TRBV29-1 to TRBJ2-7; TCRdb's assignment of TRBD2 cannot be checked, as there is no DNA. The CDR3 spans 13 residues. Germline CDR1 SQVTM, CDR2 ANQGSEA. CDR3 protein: CSVQGFPPREQYF.

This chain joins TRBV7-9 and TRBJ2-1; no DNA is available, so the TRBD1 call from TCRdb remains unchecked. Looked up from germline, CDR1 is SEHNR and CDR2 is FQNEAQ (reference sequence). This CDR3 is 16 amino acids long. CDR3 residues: CASTSSPGGTYNEQFF.

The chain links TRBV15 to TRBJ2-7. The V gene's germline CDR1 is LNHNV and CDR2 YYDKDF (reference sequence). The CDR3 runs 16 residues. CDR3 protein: CATSRDRGRLLGEQYF. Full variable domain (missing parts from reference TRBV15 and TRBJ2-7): DAMVIQNPRYQVTQFGKPVTLSCSQTLNHNVMYWYQQKSSQAPKLLFHYYDKDFNNEADTPDNFQSRRPNTSFCFLDIRSPGLGDTAMYLCATSRDRGRLLGEQYFGPGTRLTVT.

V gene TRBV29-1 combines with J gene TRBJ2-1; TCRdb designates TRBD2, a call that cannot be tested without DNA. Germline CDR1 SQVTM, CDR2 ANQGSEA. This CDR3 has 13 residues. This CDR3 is CSVELAEYNEQFF.

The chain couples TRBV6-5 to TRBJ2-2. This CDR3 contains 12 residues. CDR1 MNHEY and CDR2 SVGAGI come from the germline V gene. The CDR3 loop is CASSFTEGELFF.

The CDR3 protein is CASSSGTGEVYEQYF. The chain recombines TRBV6-2 or TRBV6-3 with TRBJ2-7; the D call from TCRdb, TRBD1, cannot be confirmed without DNA. CDR3 size: 15 residues. Per the germline V gene, CDR1 is MNHEY and CDR2 is SVGEGT.

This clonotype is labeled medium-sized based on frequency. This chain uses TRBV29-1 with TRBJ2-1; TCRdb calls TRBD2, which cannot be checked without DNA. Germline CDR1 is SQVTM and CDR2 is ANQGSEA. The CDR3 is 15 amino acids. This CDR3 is CSVESSGLPFDEQFF.

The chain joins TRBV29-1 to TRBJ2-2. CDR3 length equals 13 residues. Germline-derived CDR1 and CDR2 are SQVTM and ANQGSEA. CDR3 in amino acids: CSVEFSDTGELFF.

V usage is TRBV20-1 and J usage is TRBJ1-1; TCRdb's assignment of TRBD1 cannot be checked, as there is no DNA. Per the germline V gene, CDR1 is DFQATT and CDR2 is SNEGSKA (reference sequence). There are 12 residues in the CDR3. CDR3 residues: CSAGQGGAEAFF.

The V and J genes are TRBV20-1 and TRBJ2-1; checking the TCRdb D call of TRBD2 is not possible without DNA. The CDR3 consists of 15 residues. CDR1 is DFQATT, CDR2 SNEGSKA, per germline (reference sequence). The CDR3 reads CSAKGLAGDYNEQFF.

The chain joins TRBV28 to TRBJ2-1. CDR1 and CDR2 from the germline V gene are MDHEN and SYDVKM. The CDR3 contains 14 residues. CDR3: CASSMADTYNEQFF.

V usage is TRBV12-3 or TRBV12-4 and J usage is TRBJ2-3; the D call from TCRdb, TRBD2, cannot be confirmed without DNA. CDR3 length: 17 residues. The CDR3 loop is CASRSRLAGGSTDTQYF.

The CDR3 reads CASSLVRGGSYEQYF. The gene calls are TRBV7-9 and TRBJ2-7; TCRdb gives TRBD1 as the D gene, but with no DNA this cannot be confirmed. Germline V gives CDR1 SEHNR, CDR2 FQNEAQ (reference sequence). The CDR3 has 15 residues.

The CDR3 sequence is CASSQVSGQSSYEQYF. The V call is TRBV3-1, the J call TRBJ2-7; the D call from TCRdb, TRBD1, cannot be confirmed without DNA. CDR3 length: 16 residues. CDR1 is LGHDT, CDR2 YNNKEL, per germline (reference sequence).

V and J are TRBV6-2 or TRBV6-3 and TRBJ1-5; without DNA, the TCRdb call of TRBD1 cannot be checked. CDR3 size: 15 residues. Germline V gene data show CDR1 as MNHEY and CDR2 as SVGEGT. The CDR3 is CASSPDRDSNQPQHF.

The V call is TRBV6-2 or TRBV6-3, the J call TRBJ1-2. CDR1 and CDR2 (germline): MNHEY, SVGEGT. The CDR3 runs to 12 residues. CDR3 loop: CASSQDNYGYTF.

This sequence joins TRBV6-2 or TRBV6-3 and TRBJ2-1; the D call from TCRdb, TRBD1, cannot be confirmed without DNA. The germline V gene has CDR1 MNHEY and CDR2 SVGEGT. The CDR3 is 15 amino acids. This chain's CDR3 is CASSYGGGLYNEQFF.

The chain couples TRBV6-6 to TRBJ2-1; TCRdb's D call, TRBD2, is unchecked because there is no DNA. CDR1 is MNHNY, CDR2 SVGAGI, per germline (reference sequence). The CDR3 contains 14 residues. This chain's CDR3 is CASTLTRAADEQFF.

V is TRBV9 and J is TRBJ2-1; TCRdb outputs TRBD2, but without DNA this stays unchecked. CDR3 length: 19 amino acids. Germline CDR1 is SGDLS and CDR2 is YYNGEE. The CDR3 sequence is CASSVAGGRPSGSYNEQFF.

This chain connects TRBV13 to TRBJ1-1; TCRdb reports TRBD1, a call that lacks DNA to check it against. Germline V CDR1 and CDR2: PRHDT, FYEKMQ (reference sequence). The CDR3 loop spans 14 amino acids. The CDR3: CASSLASGALVAFF.

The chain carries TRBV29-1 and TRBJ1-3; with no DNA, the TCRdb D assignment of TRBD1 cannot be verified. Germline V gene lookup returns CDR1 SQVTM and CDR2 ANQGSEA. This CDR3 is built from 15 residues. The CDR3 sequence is CSVEVWTKGWNTIYF.